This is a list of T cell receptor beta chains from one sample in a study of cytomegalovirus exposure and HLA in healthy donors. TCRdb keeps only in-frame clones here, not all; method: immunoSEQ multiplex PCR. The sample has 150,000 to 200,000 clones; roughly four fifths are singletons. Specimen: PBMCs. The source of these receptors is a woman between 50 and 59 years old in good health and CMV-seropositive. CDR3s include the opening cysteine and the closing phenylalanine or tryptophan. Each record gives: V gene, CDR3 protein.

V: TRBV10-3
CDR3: CAINGQGTEAFF

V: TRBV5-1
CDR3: CASSLDISETPNTGELFF

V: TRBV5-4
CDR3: CASSLVGTSPRTDTQYF

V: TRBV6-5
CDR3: CASRPTGQGEYF

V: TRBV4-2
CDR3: CASSQDRKITGPSSGANVLTF

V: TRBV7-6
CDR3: CASSAPGTGYNEQFF

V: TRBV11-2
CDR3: CASSPWTGVVAGNTIYF

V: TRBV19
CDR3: CASSGDSYEQYF

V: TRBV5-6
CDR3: CASSLKLGQGASEAFF

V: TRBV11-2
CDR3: CASSPDRAHYSYNEQFF

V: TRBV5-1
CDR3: CASGTGQGDSPLHF

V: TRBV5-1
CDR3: CASSLAGNLLRETQYF

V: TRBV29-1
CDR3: CSVVGSLAGSSYEQYF

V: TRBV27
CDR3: CASSQGTGAYNEQFF

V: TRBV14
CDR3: CASSSGTGGIAEAFF

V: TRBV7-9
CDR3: CASSLETVYGYTF

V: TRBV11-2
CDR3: CASSLVEGSYNEQFF

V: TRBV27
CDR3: CASSLGVQGGSPLHF

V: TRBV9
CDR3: CASSPGALQGTYEQYF

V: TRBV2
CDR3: CASRISGNIQYF

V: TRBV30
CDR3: CAWSHGAQNTEAFF

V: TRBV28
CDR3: CASSSRSRLAGGYNEQFF

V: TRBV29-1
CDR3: CSVEGTSGGPDTQYF

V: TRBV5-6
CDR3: CASSSTGDQPQHF

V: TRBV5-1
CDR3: CASSKGVDSNIQYF

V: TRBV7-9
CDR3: CASSWGSLRDRSYEQYF

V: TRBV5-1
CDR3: CASSPRTANTEAFF

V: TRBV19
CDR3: CASTPPLREGVTGELFF

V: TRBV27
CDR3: CASSFNRGAEKLFF